This TCR beta chain is drawn from a study of T-cell reconstitution after alpha-beta-depleted transplantation in children. V lost 4 bases and J 7 bases, leaving 7 bases between the germline ends. This CDR3 comprises 12 residues. The germline V gene encodes CDR1 MGHRA and CDR2 YSYEKL. In this sample, this clonotype turned up many times. Preparation of the TCRbeta library involved a method that used unique molecular identifiers. From the PCR reads, TCRdb called clonotypes with MiXCR, one entry per CDR3 protein. The sample carries 300,000 to 350,000 distinct CDR3 sequences, roughly 16% recorded once. The starting material was PBMCs, mostly from graft donor cells, obtained 360 days after TCRalphabeta/CD19-depleted stem cell transplant. This clonotype was sampled from a male patient aged 2 to 10 who had a stem cell transplant for acute lymphoblastic leukemia, so the T cells may come from the graft donor. V gene TRBV4-1 combines with J gene TRBJ2-2; D is uncertain. The CDR3 DNA reads as TGCGCCAGCAGCCGAGATGGCGGGGAGCTGTTTTTT. Translation gives CASSRDGGELFF.